The T cell receptor beta chain described here comes from a study of T cells after yellow fever vaccination. Study information: Fractions with few cells were prepared using SMART-Seq v4 Ultra Low Input.

Of note for this clonotype: Its antigen is unknown.

The CDR3 has 16 residues. V lost 8 bases and J lost 0, with 14 bases in between. Germline V gene data show CDR1 as LGHDT and CDR2 as YNNKEL (reference sequence). The 5'RACE template-switching step produced TCR cDNA and added a universal primer site and UMIs. TCRdb re-called the 5' RACE reads through MiXCR, storing one row per CDR3 protein. This table holds under 550,000 distinct CDR3 sequences, just over 20% found once. Study results and limitations: The CD4 compartment and the CD8 compartment contained a small share of clonotypes in common.

V and J are TRBV3-1 and TRBJ1-6; perhaps TRBD1 as D (6 bases). The sample here was PBMCs, taken approximately 22 days after the first yellow fever vaccination. The TCR comes from a man aged 18 to 29 who received the YFV17D yellow fever vaccine. The CDR3 here is CASAEGGSSYNSPLHF. CDR3 DNA: TGTGCCAGCGCCGAAGGGGGTAGCTCCTATAATTCACCCCTCCACTTT.